The clone carrying this T cell receptor beta chain was observed many times. The antigen is undetermined. The sample belongs to a study of neurological immune-mediated disorders. Study findings and constraints: Phylogenetic grouping assigned the repertoires of 18 of 34 multiple sclerosis patients to a single cluster of related CDR3 sequences. This cluster may be a repertoire-level signature. Multiple sclerosis, the disease with the least TCR clonal expansion, fell below healthy controls, whereas HTLV-1-associated myelopathy showed the most.

Template-switch 5'RACE cDNA synthesis added a 10-nucleotide unique molecular identifier. TCRdb itself ran the 5' RACE reads through MiXCR, one entry per CDR3 protein. The sample includes about 46,000 distinct CDR3 sequences, 3% to 3.5% of them seen just once. Trimming left V 8 bases short and J 3 bases short, with 20 bases between. The CDR3 has 15 residues. Germline V gene lookup returns CDR1 SGHRS and CDR2 YFSETQ. PBMCs stored at -80 C, 2 million in total, were the source of the unsorted libraries. Material: PBMCs. The chain couples TRBV5-1 to TRBJ1-1, with D unclear. The clonotype originates from a woman between 50 and 59 years old with multiple sclerosis. The CDR3 reads CASFPGPGGHTEAFF. The CDR3 nucleotides read TGCGCCAGTTTTCCTGGCCCGGGCGGGCACACTGAAGCTTTCTTT.